The 16 T cell receptor beta chains given below trace back to one sample, sequenced in a study of radiotherapy plus CTLA-4 blockade in lung cancer. Only in-frame clones appear in the TCRdb table, and some are missing; sequencing was by immunoSEQ multiplex PCR. Of tens of thousands of clones in the sample, approximately 83% were seen once. The sequencing used peripheral blood, collected from a patient treated with radiotherapy plus ipilimumab. These receptors were obtained from a human donor with non-small cell lung cancer who had stable disease on radiotherapy plus ipilimumab.

In its sample, this clone was seen a few times. This rearrangement joins TRBV2 to TRBJ2-2; 15 bases agree with TRBD2. The CDR3 runs 17 residues. The germline gives CDR1 SNHLY, CDR2 FYNNEI. J was trimmed by 4 bases and V by 7 bases; bases with no gene match: 7. Here the CDR3 DNA reads TGTGCCAGCACCAGGACTAGCGGGGGGGTGGGCACCGGGGAGCTGTTTTTT. This gives the protein CASTRTSGGVGTGELFF.

CDR3 region: CASSLGGGAEETQYF. Written as DNA, the CDR3 is TGTGCCAGCAGCTTGGGAGGGGGGGCCGAAGAGACCCAGTACTTC. The chain recombines TRBV5-6 with TRBJ2-5; perhaps TRBD2 as D (7 bases). CDR1 and CDR2 from the germline V gene are SGHDT and YYEEEE. V lost 0 bases, J lost 3 bases, and 12 bases lay in between. This CDR3 has 15 amino acids.

The chain employs TRBV18 and TRBJ1-4, with D unresolved. V was trimmed by 2 bases and J by 4 bases, leaving 11 bases between them. Germline values: CDR1 KGHSH, CDR2 LQKENI. The CDR3 spans 15 residues. The CDR3, as DNA: TGTGCCAGCTCACCAAAGGGCAGTTTTAATGAAAAACTGTTTTTT. It yields the protein CASSPKGSFNEKLFF. Variable domain in full (rest from reference TRBV18 and TRBJ1-4): NAGVMQNPRHLVRRRGQEARLRCSPMKGHSHVYWYRQLPEEGLKFMVYLQKENIIDESGMPKERFSAEFPKEGPSILRIQQVVRGDSAAYFCASSPKGSFNEKLFFGSGTQLSVL.

The CDR3 region is CASSVRQGTDTQYF. The CDR3 nucleotides are TGTGCCAGCAGCGTACGACAGGGAACAGATACGCAGTATTTT. The chain employs TRBV9 and TRBJ2-3; the match to TRBD1 covers 7 bases. This CDR3 comprises 14 residues. The germline V gene has CDR1 SGDLS and CDR2 YYNGEE. V shed 1 base, J shed 3 bases, and the junction held 2 bases outside the gene matches.

V and J are TRBV6-1 and TRBJ1-2; maybe TRBD1 (6 bases). The CDR3 spans 14 residues. The V and J ends lost 6 bases and 4 bases respectively, with 15 bases between them. CDR1 and CDR2 from the germline V gene are MNHNS and SASEGT. CDR3 sequence: CASSPGGGPYGYTF. DNA of the CDR3: TGTGCCAGCAGCCCAGGAGGGGGGCCCTATGGCTACACCTTC.

CDR3 in amino acids: CASSLGTGEASPLHF. The CDR3, as DNA: TGTGCCAGCAGCTTAGGGACAGGGGAGGCTTCACCCCTCCACTTT. The chain uses TRBV7-2 and TRBJ1-6, with TRBD1 identical over 9 bases. J gave up 9 bases and V 1 base, and 4 bases lay outside the gene matches. The CDR3 is 15 amino acids. Germline loops: CDR1 SGHTA, CDR2 FQGNSA.

This clone occurred once. The V call is TRBV19, the J call TRBJ2-3; TRBD1 aligns across 7 bases. CDR3 length: 14 amino acids. Germline loops: CDR1 LNHDA, CDR2 SQIVND (reference sequence). V lost 2 bases to trimming and J lost 1 base; unmatched junction nucleotides: 0. The CDR3 region is CASSIQGGTDTQYF. CDR3 bases: TGTGCCAGTAGTATACAGGGGGGCACAGATACGCAGTATTTT.

The chain links TRBV9 to TRBJ2-7; 11 positions match TRBD2. This CDR3 region has 17 residues. Trimming took 0 bases from V and 4 from J; bases not matched to a gene: 9. The germline V gene has CDR1 SGDLS and CDR2 YYNGEE. The CDR3 DNA reads TGTGCCAGCAGCGTAGAGGTTGGTGGGACTAGCGGTTACGAGCAGTACTTC. The encoded protein is CASSVEVGGTSGYEQYF.

This chain uses TRBV7-9 with TRBJ1-1, with D unclear. V was cut by 1 base and J by 6 bases, with 21 bases left in between. The CDR3 has 17 residues. From germline, CDR1 is SEHNR and CDR2 FQNEAQ (reference sequence). The CDR3 DNA reads TGTGCCAGCAGCTTAGTTCCGGGTCTCCGGGAAGGTGCTGAAGCTTTCTTT. Amino acid sequence: CASSLVPGLREGAEAFF. The full variable domain, in which reference TRBV7-9 and TRBJ1-1 provide the parts outside the CDR3, is DTGVSQNPRHKITKRGQNVTFRCDPISEHNRLYWYRQTLGQGPEFLTYFQNEAQLEKSRLLSDRFSAERPKGSFSTLEIQRTEQGDSAMYLCASSLVPGLREGAEAFFGQGTRLTVV.

This chain connects TRBV27 to TRBJ1-5; weak D call: TRBD1 (5 bases). Germline CDR1 is MNHEY and CDR2 is SMNVEV (reference sequence). Trimming shortened V by 5 bases and J by 0 bases, and 11 bases separated the two germline ends. The CDR3 covers 15 residues. The DNA for the CDR3 is TGTGCCAGCAGTGCCCGACAGTATAGCAATCAGCCCCAGCATTTT. Amino acid sequence: CASSARQYSNQPQHF.

This chain links TRBV5-4 with TRBJ2-1; 14 bases match TRBD2. The CDR3 spans 16 residues. The junction had 4 bases not matched to a gene; V was cut back by 0 bases and J by 8 bases. The germline CDR1 and CDR2 sequences are SGHNT and YYREEE (reference sequence). The CDR3 loop is CASSLGTSGRLYEQFF. CDR3 in DNA: TGTGCCAGCAGCTTGGGGACTAGCGGGAGGTTATATGAGCAGTTCTTC.

This sequence joins TRBV29-1 and TRBJ1-1; 7 nucleotides agree with TRBD1. Germline CDR1 reads SQVTM; CDR2 reads ANQGSEA. The V and J ends lost 7 bases and 0 bases, in that order; junction bases with no gene match: 11. CDR3 length equals 15 residues. The CDR3 region has the DNA TGCAGCGCGCCCCAGGGGGGAAGGATGAACACTGAAGCTTTCTTT. Amino acids: CSAPQGGRMNTEAFF.

The chain employs TRBV9 and TRBJ1-3; TRBD1 is a possible D gene (5 bases). V gave up 4 bases and J gave up 6 bases, with 14 bases separating them. This CDR3 is 14 amino acids long. Germline V gene sequence: CDR1 SGDLS, CDR2 YYNGEE. DNA for the CDR3: TGTGCCAGCAGCCCCGGGGGACGAGTAAACACCATATATTTT. Translated, it gives CASSPGGRVNTIYF.

V is TRBV28 and J is TRBJ1-1; 7 positions match TRBD1. This CDR3 spans 15 amino acids. Germline trimming cut 6 bases from V and 2 bases from J; bases unmatched to any gene: 9. The germline gives CDR1 MDHEN, CDR2 SYDVKM. The CDR3 loop is CASRLRTGLNTEAFF. CDR3 DNA: TGTGCCAGCAGACTCCGGACAGGCCTAAACACTGAAGCTTTCTTT.

The V call is TRBV27, the J call TRBJ2-5; D call uncertain. Trimming shortened V by 3 bases and J by 5 bases, and 10 bases separated the two germline ends. Germline CDR1 and CDR2: MNHEY and SMNVEV (reference sequence). The CDR3 has 13 residues. In nucleotides, the CDR3 is TGTGCCAGCAGTTTCGTTGGTGGGGAGACCCAGTACTTC. Translating it yields CASSFVGGETQYF.

This clone was counted only a few times. This rearrangement joins TRBV5-1 to TRBJ1-2, with TRBD1 as a possible D gene (6 bases). CDR3 length equals 14 residues. Between the trimmed V and J ends, which lost 0 bases and 8 bases, there was a span of 14 bases. Per germline, CDR1 SGHRS and CDR2 YFSETQ. The CDR3 here is CASSLEQGPGGYTF. CDR3 nucleotide sequence: TGCGCCAGCAGCTTGGAACAGGGTCCGGGGGGCTACACCTTC. The variable domain in full, with the rest retrieved from reference TRBV5-1 and TRBJ1-2, is KAGVTQTPRYLIKTRGQQVTLSCSPISGHRSVSWYQQTPGQGLQFLFEYFSETQRNKGNFPGRFSGRQFSNSRSEMNVSTLELGDSALYLCASSLEQGPGGYTFGSGTRLTVV.